Listed here are 14 T cell receptor beta chains from one sample, sequenced in a study of blood T cell repertoires in COVID-19. Sequencing used immunoSEQ multiplex PCR; TCRdb keeps in-frame clones, though not all of them. The sample contains 150,000 to 200,000 clones, roughly 74% of which appear only once. The sequenced sample was peripheral blood. Source of these receptors: a woman of 80 years or more with acute or convalescent COVID-19.

V is TRBV7-6 and J is TRBJ1-1, with TRBD1 identical over 9 bases. Germline loops: CDR1 SGHVS, CDR2 FNYEAQ. The CDR3 runs 19 residues. Trimming at V came to 5 bases and at J to 0 bases, leaving 16 bases not matched to a gene. This chain's CDR3 is CASSRTPGQGRGMNTEAFF. DNA for the CDR3: TGTGCCAGCAGCCGAACTCCGGGACAGGGTCGGGGTATGAACACTGAAGCTTTCTTT.

The rearrangement uses TRBV3-1 (or the pseudogene TRBV3-2) and TRBJ2-7; perhaps TRBD1 as D (7 bases). The CDR3 sequence is 12 residues long. Germline CDR1 LGHDT, CDR2 YNNKEL (reference sequence). V lost 4 bases to trimming and J lost 6 bases, with 10 bases between them. CDR3 DNA sequence: TGTGCCAGCAGCCGACAGGGAGGCGAGCAGTACTTC. It is translated as CASSRQGGEQYF.

The rearrangement uses TRBV20-1 and TRBJ2-1, with D maybe TRBD2 (5 bases). V was trimmed by 3 bases and J by 8 bases, leaving 14 bases between them. The CDR3 contains 13 residues. Germline CDR1 reads DFQATT; CDR2 reads SNEGSKA (reference sequence). CDR3 protein: CSASLASWYEQFF. In DNA, the CDR3 is TGCAGTGCTAGTCTGGCTAGCTGGTATGAGCAGTTCTTC.

The chain couples TRBV5-1 to TRBJ1-5; unclear D gene. V gave up 4 bases and J gave up 7 bases, with 15 bases separating them. This CDR3 spans 14 amino acids. CDR1 and CDR2 (germline): SGHRS, YFSETQ. The CDR3 sequence is CASSLAPYGQPQHF. In nucleotides, the CDR3 is TGCGCCAGCAGCCTAGCCCCTTATGGCCAGCCCCAGCATTTT.

This chain uses TRBV23-1 with TRBJ1-5; no firm D call. TRBV23-1 is marked as an open reading frame, function uncertain. Trimming stripped 8 bases from V and 5 bases from J, with 4 bases between. The CDR3 length is 10 residues. The CDR3 DNA follows: TGCGCCAGCCTAGATCAGCCCCAGCATTTT. This translates into CASLDQPQHF.

The chain links TRBV3-1 (or the pseudogene TRBV3-2) to TRBJ2-7; TRBD1 matches 8 bases. CDR1 LGHDT and CDR2 YNNKEL come from the germline V gene (reference sequence). Trimming cost V 0 bases and J 11 bases; bases outside gene matches: 6. This CDR3 contains 13 residues. DNA of the CDR3: TGTGCCAGCAGCCAAGAAACAGGGGGGCCGGAGTACTTC. Translated: CASSQETGGPEYF.

This sequence joins TRBV5-1 and TRBJ1-1, with unresolved D. The germline V gene has CDR1 SGHRS and CDR2 YFSETQ. The CDR3 contains 14 residues. The V end was cut by 1 base, the J end by 3 bases, with 10 bases between. The CDR3 loop is CASSLNRGHTEAFF. CDR3 DNA: TGCGCCAGCAGCTTGAATCGGGGTCACACTGAAGCTTTCTTT.

This sequence joins TRBV19 and TRBJ1-2, with a weak D call TRBD1 (6 bases). The germline V gene encodes CDR1 LNHDA and CDR2 SQIVND (reference sequence). The CDR3 spans 12 residues. Trimming cost V 5 bases and J 6 bases, with 10 bases left between them. CDR3 nucleotides: TGTGCCAGTAGTTACAGGGACCATGGCTACACCTTC. Amino acids: CASSYRDHGYTF.

The chain couples TRBV10-1 to TRBJ2-7; TRBD1 matches 7 bases. Germline trimming cut 2 bases from V and 7 bases from J; bases unmatched to any gene: 8. The CDR3 runs to 14 residues. CDR1 and CDR2 (germline): WNHNN, SYGVQD (reference sequence). The CDR3: CASSEGTDDLEQYF. The CDR3 DNA reads TGCGCCAGCAGTGAGGGGACAGATGATTTAGAGCAGTACTTC.

The V and J genes are TRBV3-1 (or the pseudogene TRBV3-2) and TRBJ2-1; 12 positions agree with TRBD2. After removal of 4 bases from V and 10 bases from J, the junction contained 2 bases not matched to a gene. CDR1 LGHDT and CDR2 YNNKEL come from the germline V gene (reference sequence). The CDR3 extends over 13 amino acids. The CDR3 DNA reads TGTGCCAGCAGCCGGACTAGCGGGAACGAGCAGTTCTTC. It codes for CASSRTSGNEQFF.

The V call is TRBV9, the J call TRBJ1-6; TRBD1 aligns across 7 bases. There are 16 residues in the CDR3. Per germline, CDR1 SGDLS and CDR2 YYNGEE. V shed 0 bases and J 3 bases; nucleotides not matched to a gene: 3. CDR3 protein: CASSVGDSVYNSPLHF. CDR3 bases: TGTGCCAGCAGCGTAGGGGACAGCGTCTATAATTCACCCCTCCACTTT.

This clone was observed a handful of times. The genes are TRBV12-5 and TRBJ1-2, with a tentative D call TRBD1 (5 bases). Trimming took off 5 bases at V and 3 bases at J, with 19 bases between the two ends. CDR1 and CDR2 (germline): LGHNT, FRNRAP. This CDR3 has 16 residues. The CDR3 DNA sequence: TGTGCTAGTGGTCCCGGCCGAGGCGGGGCGCACTATGGCTACACCTTC. Translated, it gives CASGPGRGGAHYGYTF.

The rearrangement uses TRBV5-5 and TRBJ1-4; D gene ambiguous. CDR1 and CDR2 (germline): SGHKS, YYEKEE (reference sequence). The CDR3 sequence is 15 residues long. Between the trimmed V and J ends, which lost 4 bases and 7 bases, there was a span of 17 bases. CDR3 nucleotide sequence: TGTGCCAGCAGCATCGGACCTGAGGAGGTTGAAAAACTGTTTTTT. Translated, it gives CASSIGPEEVEKLFF.

Here the CDR3 reads CASSLAASGGYEQYF. CDR3 sequence (DNA): TGTGCCAGCAGCCTGGCGGCTAGCGGGGGGTACGAGCAGTACTTC. The chain combines TRBV3-1 (or the pseudogene TRBV3-2) with TRBJ2-7, with 11 positions matching TRBD2. Germline V gives CDR1 LGHDT, CDR2 YNNKEL (reference sequence). Trimming cost V 4 bases and J 4 bases; bases outside gene matches: 6. This CDR3 region has 15 residues.